Listed below are T cell receptor beta chains from one sample, sequenced in a study of T cells after yellow fever vaccination. TCRdb re-called the 5' RACE reads with MiXCR, one entry per CDR3 protein. Of fewer than 500,000 distinct CDR3 sequences listed, around 20% were seen once; the top ten hold 18%. The starting material was PBMCs, obtained before the yellow fever booster vaccination. The receptors originated from a man between 18 and 35 years old who received the YFV17D yellow fever vaccine. Both conserved end residues are part of each CDR3. Each record gives: J gene, D gene, clone size, V gene, CDR3 protein, CDR3 DNA. The D gene is left open where the match is weak. Where a row states a size, it is once, few, many or the class of an expanded clone; other rows omit it.

j_gene: TRBJ2-5; d_gene: .; abundance: once; v_gene: TRBV10-2; CDR3aa: CASTGPQETQYF; CDR3nt: TGCGCCAGCACGGGACCCCAAGAGACCCAGTACTTC
j_gene: TRBJ1-5; d_gene: .; abundance: medium-sized; v_gene: TRBV6-4; CDR3aa: CASSDLVFCNQPQHF; CDR3nt: TGTGCCAGCAGTGACTTGGTATTTTGCAATCAGCCCCAGCATTTT
j_gene: TRBJ2-1; d_gene: TRBD2; abundance: .; v_gene: TRBV27; CDR3aa: CASSSDILAGGLNEQFF; CDR3nt: TGTGCCAGCAGTTCCGATATACTAGCGGGGGGGCTGAATGAGCAGTTCTTC
j_gene: TRBJ2-7; d_gene: .; abundance: .; v_gene: TRBV5-4; CDR3aa: CASSLAYSPYEQYF; CDR3nt: TGTGCCAGCAGCTTGGCCTACAGTCCCTACGAGCAGTACTTC
j_gene: TRBJ2-1; d_gene: TRBD1; abundance: few; v_gene: TRBV12-3/TRBV12-4; CDR3aa: CASRRTGGEQFF; CDR3nt: TGTGCCAGCAGAAGGACAGGGGGTGAGCAGTTCTTC
j_gene: TRBJ2-5; d_gene: .; abundance: .; v_gene: TRBV7-9; CDR3aa: CASSLSGTQENQYF; CDR3nt: TGTGCCAGCAGCTTGTCTGGGACGCAAGAGAACCAGTACTTC
j_gene: TRBJ2-1; d_gene: TRBD2; abundance: many; v_gene: TRBV10-3; CDR3aa: CAIGAGGYYNEQFF; CDR3nt: TGTGCCATCGGAGCGGGGGGGTACTACAATGAGCAGTTCTTC
j_gene: TRBJ2-3; d_gene: .; abundance: many; v_gene: TRBV3-1; CDR3aa: CASSSRGTDTQYF; CDR3nt: TGTGCCAGCAGTTCAAGGGGCACAGATACGCAGTATTTT
j_gene: TRBJ2-5; d_gene: TRBD2; abundance: .; v_gene: TRBV20-1; CDR3aa: CSASSGGEQETQYF; CDR3nt: TGCAGTGCTAGTAGCGGGGGAGAACAAGAGACCCAGTACTTC
j_gene: TRBJ2-5; d_gene: .; abundance: .; v_gene: TRBV7-2; CDR3aa: CASSLNGRGETQYF; CDR3nt: TGTGCCAGCAGCTTAAACGGGAGAGGGGAGACCCAGTACTTC
j_gene: TRBJ2-1; d_gene: TRBD2; abundance: few; v_gene: TRBV20-1; CDR3aa: CSAREVIAGGYNEQFF; CDR3nt: TGCAGTGCTAGAGAAGTCATAGCGGGGGGGTACAATGAGCAGTTCTTC
j_gene: TRBJ1-5; d_gene: .; abundance: .; v_gene: TRBV5-8; CDR3aa: CASSLLADVSNQPQHF; CDR3nt: TGTGCCAGCAGCTTACTGGCGGACGTTAGCAATCAGCCCCAGCATTTT
j_gene: TRBJ2-1; d_gene: TRBD2; abundance: few; v_gene: TRBV6-5; CDR3aa: CASSSRGGPDEQFF; CDR3nt: TGTGCCAGCAGTTCGCGGGGGGGCCCGGATGAGCAGTTCTTC
j_gene: TRBJ2-1; d_gene: .; abundance: few; v_gene: TRBV30; CDR3aa: CAWSVGLASRNEQFF; CDR3nt: TGTGCCTGGAGTGTCGGGCTAGCGAGTCGCAATGAGCAGTTCTTC
j_gene: TRBJ1-1; d_gene: .; abundance: few; v_gene: TRBV29-1; CDR3aa: CSVSAGAGDTEAFF; CDR3nt: TGCAGCGTTTCGGCTGGGGCAGGGGACACTGAAGCTTTCTTT
j_gene: TRBJ1-6; d_gene: .; abundance: many; v_gene: TRBV7-3; CDR3aa: CASSASGLGSPLHF; CDR3nt: TGTGCCAGCAGCGCATCAGGATTAGGATCACCCCTCCACTTT
j_gene: TRBJ1-6; d_gene: .; abundance: .; v_gene: TRBV4-1; CDR3aa: CASSPAIGRGNSPLHF; CDR3nt: TGCGCCAGCAGCCCCGCCATCGGCAGGGGAAATTCACCCCTCCACTTT
j_gene: TRBJ2-5; d_gene: .; abundance: few; v_gene: TRBV29-1; CDR3aa: CSVEDRRLGSQYF; CDR3nt: TGCAGCGTTGAAGATCGCCGGCTCGGGTCCCAGTACTTC
j_gene: TRBJ2-2; d_gene: TRBD2; abundance: many; v_gene: TRBV7-3; CDR3aa: CASSPSGGNTGELFF; CDR3nt: TGTGCCAGCAGCCCTAGCGGGGGGAACACCGGGGAGCTGTTTTTT
j_gene: TRBJ1-1; d_gene: .; abundance: .; v_gene: TRBV10-3; CDR3aa: CAISENQQGPSTEAFF; CDR3nt: TGTGCCATCAGTGAGAATCAACAGGGCCCTTCAACTGAAGCTTTCTTT
j_gene: TRBJ2-7; d_gene: .; abundance: .; v_gene: TRBV19; CDR3aa: CASSIRAAWEQYF; CDR3nt: TGTGCCAGTAGTATTCGTGCCGCTTGGGAGCAGTACTTC
j_gene: TRBJ2-1; d_gene: TRBD1; abundance: many; v_gene: TRBV13; CDR3aa: CASSLETGTGEKQFF; CDR3nt: TGTGCCAGCAGCTTAGAAACCGGGACAGGGGAGAAGCAGTTCTTC
j_gene: TRBJ1-1; d_gene: .; abundance: .; v_gene: TRBV5-1; CDR3aa: CASRAGTSNTEAFF; CDR3nt: TGCGCCAGCAGGGCCGGGACATCGAACACTGAAGCTTTCTTT
j_gene: TRBJ2-7; d_gene: .; abundance: .; v_gene: TRBV9; CDR3aa: CASSVDSRSYEQYF; CDR3nt: TGTGCCAGCAGCGTAGACAGCCGATCCTACGAGCAGTACTTC
j_gene: TRBJ1-3; d_gene: .; abundance: .; v_gene: TRBV6-5; CDR3aa: CASSTFGNTIYF; CDR3nt: TGTGCCAGCAGCACTTTTGGAAACACCATATATTTT
j_gene: TRBJ2-3; d_gene: TRBD1; abundance: .; v_gene: TRBV20-1; CDR3aa: CSAGDRGSTDTQYF; CDR3nt: TGCAGTGCTGGGGACAGGGGAAGCACAGATACGCAGTATTTT
j_gene: TRBJ1-1; d_gene: .; abundance: .; v_gene: TRBV7-2; CDR3aa: CASSPIRALGTEAFF; CDR3nt: TGTGCCAGCAGCCCAATAAGGGCATTGGGCACTGAAGCTTTCTTT
j_gene: TRBJ2-3; d_gene: TRBD2; abundance: .; v_gene: TRBV5-6; CDR3aa: CASGQLAGGSTDTQYF; CDR3nt: TGTGCCAGCGGGCAACTAGCGGGGGGTAGCACAGATACGCAGTATTTT
j_gene: TRBJ2-3; d_gene: TRBD1; abundance: .; v_gene: TRBV6-5; CDR3aa: CASSWDRGGSDTQYF; CDR3nt: TGTGCCAGCAGCTGGGACAGGGGTGGCTCAGATACGCAGTATTTT
j_gene: TRBJ1-6; d_gene: .; abundance: many; v_gene: TRBV5-1; CDR3aa: CASRTQGGSYNSPLHF; CDR3nt: TGCGCCAGCAGGACACAGGGCGGCTCCTATAATTCACCCCTCCACTTT
j_gene: TRBJ1-2; d_gene: .; abundance: .; v_gene: TRBV6-1; CDR3aa: CASSEDTFYGYTF; CDR3nt: TGTGCCAGCAGTGAAGACACCTTTTATGGCTACACCTTC
j_gene: TRBJ1-6; d_gene: .; abundance: .; v_gene: TRBV2; CDR3aa: CASSMGGFSSYNSPLHF; CDR3nt: TGTGCCAGCAGCATGGGGGGCTTCAGCTCCTATAATTCACCCCTCCACTTT
j_gene: TRBJ1-5; d_gene: .; abundance: .; v_gene: TRBV6-2/TRBV6-3; CDR3aa: CASRPIDWEGSNQPQHF; CDR3nt: TGTGCCAGCAGGCCCATTGATTGGGAAGGAAGCAATCAGCCCCAGCATTTT
j_gene: TRBJ2-1; d_gene: TRBD2; abundance: few; v_gene: TRBV5-4; CDR3aa: CASSLRTSGNNEQFF; CDR3nt: TGTGCCAGCAGCCTTCGGACTAGCGGGAACAATGAGCAGTTCTTC
j_gene: TRBJ1-1; d_gene: .; abundance: .; v_gene: TRBV6-2/TRBV6-3; CDR3aa: CASSYWDKNTEAFF; CDR3nt: TGTGCCAGCAGTTACTGGGACAAGAACACTGAAGCTTTCTTT
j_gene: TRBJ1-3; d_gene: .; abundance: .; v_gene: TRBV2; CDR3aa: CATRGGTFLAGNTIYF; CDR3nt: TGTGCCACAAGAGGGGGGACGTTTCTCGCTGGAAACACCATATATTTT
j_gene: TRBJ1-2; d_gene: .; abundance: few; v_gene: TRBV12-3/TRBV12-4; CDR3aa: CASSPSTDDICGYTF; CDR3nt: TGTGCCAGCAGTCCCTCGACCGATGACATCTGTGGCTACACCTTC
j_gene: TRBJ2-1; d_gene: .; abundance: .; v_gene: TRBV18; CDR3aa: CASSPRTGQYNEQFF; CDR3nt: TGTGCCAGCTCACCACGTACAGGACAGTACAATGAGCAGTTCTTC
j_gene: TRBJ2-4; d_gene: TRBD2; abundance: few; v_gene: TRBV13; CDR3aa: CASSPGGRRIAKNIQYF; CDR3nt: TGTGCCAGCAGCCCGGGGGGGCGTCGGATAGCCAAAAACATTCAGTACTTC
j_gene: TRBJ2-5; d_gene: TRBD1; abundance: .; v_gene: TRBV6-2/TRBV6-3; CDR3aa: CASSIGTGGAETQYF; CDR3nt: TGTGCCAGCAGTATAGGGACAGGGGGCGCGGAGACCCAGTACTTC
j_gene: TRBJ1-1; d_gene: .; abundance: .; v_gene: TRBV3-1; CDR3aa: CASSQIRGVVNTEAFF; CDR3nt: TGTGCCAGCAGCCAAATCCGTGGGGTAGTGAACACTGAAGCTTTCTTT
j_gene: TRBJ1-2; d_gene: .; abundance: .; v_gene: TRBV3-1; CDR3aa: CASSEMGAGYGYTF; CDR3nt: TGTGCCAGCAGCGAGATGGGGGCAGGCTATGGCTACACCTTC